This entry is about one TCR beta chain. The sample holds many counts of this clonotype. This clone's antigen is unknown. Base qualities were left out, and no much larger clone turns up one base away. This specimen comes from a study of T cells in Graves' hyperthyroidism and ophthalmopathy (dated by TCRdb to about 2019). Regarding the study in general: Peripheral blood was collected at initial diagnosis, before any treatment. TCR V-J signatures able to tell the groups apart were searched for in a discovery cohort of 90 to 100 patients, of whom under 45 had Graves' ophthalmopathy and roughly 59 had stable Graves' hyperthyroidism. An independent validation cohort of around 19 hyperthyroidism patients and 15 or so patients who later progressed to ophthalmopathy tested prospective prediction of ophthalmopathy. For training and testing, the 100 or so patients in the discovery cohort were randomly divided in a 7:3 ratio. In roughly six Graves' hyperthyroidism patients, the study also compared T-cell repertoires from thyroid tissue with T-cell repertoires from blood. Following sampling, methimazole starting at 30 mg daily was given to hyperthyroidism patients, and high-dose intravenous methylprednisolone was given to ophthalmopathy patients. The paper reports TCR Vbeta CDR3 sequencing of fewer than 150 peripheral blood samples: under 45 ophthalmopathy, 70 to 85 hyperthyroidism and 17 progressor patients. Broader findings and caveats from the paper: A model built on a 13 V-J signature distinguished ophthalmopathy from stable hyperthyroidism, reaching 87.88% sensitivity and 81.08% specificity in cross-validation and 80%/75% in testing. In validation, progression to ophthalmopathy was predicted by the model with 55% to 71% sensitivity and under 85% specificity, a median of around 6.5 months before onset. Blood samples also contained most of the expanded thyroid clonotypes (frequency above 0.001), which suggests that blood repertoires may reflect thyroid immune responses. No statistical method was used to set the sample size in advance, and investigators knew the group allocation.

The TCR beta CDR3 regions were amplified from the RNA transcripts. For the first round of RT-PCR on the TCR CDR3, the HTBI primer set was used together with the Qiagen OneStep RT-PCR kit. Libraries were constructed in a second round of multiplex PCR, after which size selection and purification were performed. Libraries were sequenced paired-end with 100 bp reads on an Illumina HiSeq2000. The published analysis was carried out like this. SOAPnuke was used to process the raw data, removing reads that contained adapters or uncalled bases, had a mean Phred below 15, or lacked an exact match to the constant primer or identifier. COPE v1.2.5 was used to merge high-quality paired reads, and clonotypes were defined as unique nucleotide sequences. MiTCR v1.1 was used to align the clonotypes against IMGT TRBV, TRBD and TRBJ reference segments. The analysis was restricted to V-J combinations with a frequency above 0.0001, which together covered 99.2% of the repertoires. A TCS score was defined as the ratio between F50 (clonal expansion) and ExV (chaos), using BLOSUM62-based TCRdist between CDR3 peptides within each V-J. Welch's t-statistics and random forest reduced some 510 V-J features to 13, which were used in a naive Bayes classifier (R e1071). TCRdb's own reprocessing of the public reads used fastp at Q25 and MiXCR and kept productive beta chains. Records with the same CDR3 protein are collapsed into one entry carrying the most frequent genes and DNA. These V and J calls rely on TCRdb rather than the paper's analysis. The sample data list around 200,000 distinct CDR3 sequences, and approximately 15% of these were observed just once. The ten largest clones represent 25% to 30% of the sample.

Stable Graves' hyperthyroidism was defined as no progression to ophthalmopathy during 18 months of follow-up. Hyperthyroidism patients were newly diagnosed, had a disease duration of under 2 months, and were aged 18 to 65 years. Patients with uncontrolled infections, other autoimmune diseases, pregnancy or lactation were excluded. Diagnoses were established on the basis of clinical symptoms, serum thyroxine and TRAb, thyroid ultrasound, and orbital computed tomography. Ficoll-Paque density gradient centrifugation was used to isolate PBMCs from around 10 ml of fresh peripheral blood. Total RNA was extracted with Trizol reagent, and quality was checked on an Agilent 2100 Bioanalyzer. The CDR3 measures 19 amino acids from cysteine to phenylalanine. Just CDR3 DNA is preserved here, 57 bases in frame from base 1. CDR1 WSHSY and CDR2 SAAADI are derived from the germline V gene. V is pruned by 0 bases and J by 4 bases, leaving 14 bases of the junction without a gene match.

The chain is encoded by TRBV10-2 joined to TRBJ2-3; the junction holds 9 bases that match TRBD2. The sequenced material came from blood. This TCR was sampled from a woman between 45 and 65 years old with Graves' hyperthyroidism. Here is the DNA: TGCGCCAGCAGTGAGTCGAGCGTATTTAGCGGGGGCGTCCCAGATACGCAGTATTTT. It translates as CASSESSVFSGGVPDTQYF.